Included here is one T cell receptor beta chain sequence, with context. The antigen is unknown. Researchers ran the PCR with 60 Vbeta and 13 Jbeta primers. As processed by the authors: About 11 million shared chains were among the about 80 million unique TCR beta chains that a later analysis counted. The data were produced by immunoSEQ multiplex PCR, yet TCRdb's version contains in-frame clones alone and is incomplete. V, J and clone size are those of that table, while D and trimming were read from the DNA. This sample has about 140,000 clones, with about 85% found just once. Healthy bone marrow donors made up the cohort. The data were obtained in a study of cytomegalovirus exposure and HLA in healthy donors. Study-wide points: Most TCR beta V segments were productive about 87% or about 30% of the time in an earlier analysis.

The germline CDR1 and CDR2 sequences are MDHEN and SYDVKM. CDR3 size: 15 residues. Trimming removed 6 bases from V and 2 bases from J; junction bases left unmatched: 3. The sample was PBMCs. This clonotype originated in a female donor in good health and CMV-seronegative. This rearrangement joins TRBV28 to TRBJ1-5, with 11 bases matching TRBD1. For the CDR3, the DNA is TGTGCCAGCAGGGCGGGACAGGGGGGCAATCAGCCCCAGCATTTT. Its protein is CASRAGQGGNQPQHF.